The source of this TCR beta chain is a study of human T cells and chemical hapten exposure. Turning to the study itself: Patch testing was performed with 0.01% DPC on the upper back, with reading at 6 days.

Time point given: patch test 3, about 24 weeks after DPC sensitization. The treatment was: therapeutic diphenylcyclopropenone sensitization with weekly scalp DPC. Unique molecular identifiers were linked by the library to individual cDNA molecules. As originally analysed: Per sample, the median was around 100,000 TCRs, with values from around 25,000 to 690,000. Each CDR3 protein is one row after TCRdb ran MiXCR on the RACE reads. None of the V and J calls come from the authors' own analysis; TCRdb made them. Of roughly 100,000 distinct CDR3 sequences listed, around 34% are singletons. This CDR3 is built from 14 residues. Trimming stripped 5 bases from V and 4 bases from J, with 11 bases between. Only a few counts were recorded for this clonotype.

The chain joins TRBV12-3 or TRBV12-4 to TRBJ1-4; D is unclear. Sequencing was performed on whole blood, taken in connection with sensitization to the hapten diphenylcyclopropenone (DPC). The TCR comes from a man aged 35 to 55 with alopecia areata. Some clones in this sample may be carry-over from other donors' samples. The CDR3 sequence: CASSTRTVNEKLFF. The CDR3 bases are TGTGCCAGCAGTACCCGAACGGTTAATGAAAAACTGTTTTTT.